A selection of T cell receptor beta chains follows, all from one sample in a study of CD8 T cells in ankylosing spondylitis. TCRdb re-derived calls from the 5' RACE reads in MiXCR, one entry per CDR3 protein. This table has about 340,000 distinct CDR3 sequences, about 15% appearing once. Sequenced input: blood, either unsorted or a sorted T cell fraction (not recorded which). These receptor sequences come from a male donor with ankylosing spondylitis or in good health (not recorded which). Both conserved end residues are part of each CDR3. The D gene is left open where the match is weak. Expanded clones are given a class, and other clones once, few, many or no size at all.

clone size: many
D gene: NA
V gene: TRBV4-1
J gene: TRBJ1-4
CDR3 DNA: TGCGCCAGCAGCCAAGATCTGGGCGGGGCGGAGAACGAAAAACTGTTTTTT
CDR3 protein: CASSQDLGGAENEKLFF

clone size: few
D gene: NA
V gene: TRBV11-2
J gene: TRBJ2-4
CDR3 DNA: TGTGCCAGCAGCTTAGATTTAGCGGTCATGGGGGCCAAAAACATTCAGTACTTC
CDR3 protein: CASSLDLAVMGAKNIQYF

clone size: NA
D gene: NA
V gene: TRBV6-1
J gene: TRBJ2-3
CDR3 DNA: TGTGCCAGCAGCCCAGGTTTGCGCCCTAGCACAGATACGCAGTATTTT
CDR3 protein: CASSPGLRPSTDTQYF

clone size: few
D gene: NA
V gene: TRBV5-1
J gene: TRBJ1-1
CDR3 DNA: TGCGCCAGCAGCTTCAGGGATAAGAACACTGAAGCTTTCTTT
CDR3 protein: CASSFRDKNTEAFF

clone size: NA
D gene: NA
V gene: TRBV28
J gene: TRBJ2-3
CDR3 DNA: TGTGCCAGCAGTTTGGGGACCTCAGATACGCAGTATTTT
CDR3 protein: CASSLGTSDTQYF

clone size: NA
D gene: NA
V gene: TRBV6-1
J gene: TRBJ2-1
CDR3 DNA: TGTGCCAGCAGTGAAGCTGGGGTCTACAATGAGCAGTTCTTC
CDR3 protein: CASSEAGVYNEQFF

clone size: NA
D gene: NA
V gene: TRBV24-1
J gene: TRBJ2-3
CDR3 DNA: TGTGCCACCAGTGAGGGCACTAGCACAGATACGCAGTATTTT
CDR3 protein: CATSEGTSTDTQYF

clone size: NA
D gene: TRBD1
V gene: TRBV6-2/TRBV6-3
J gene: TRBJ1-5
CDR3 DNA: TGTGCCAGCAGCTACGAGATGGGACAGGGAAATCAGCCCCAGCATTTT
CDR3 protein: CASSYEMGQGNQPQHF

clone size: NA
D gene: TRBD1
V gene: TRBV12-3/TRBV12-4
J gene: TRBJ1-3
CDR3 DNA: TGTGCCAGCAGTTCGGGACAGGGAACCACCATATATTTT
CDR3 protein: CASSSGQGTTIYF

clone size: few
D gene: TRBD1
V gene: TRBV10-3
J gene: TRBJ2-5
CDR3 DNA: TGTGCCATCAGCGGACAGGGGCAAGAGACCCAGTACTTC
CDR3 protein: CAISGQGQETQYF

clone size: NA
D gene: TRBD2
V gene: TRBV6-5
J gene: TRBJ2-4
CDR3 DNA: TGTGCCAGCAGTTACTGGGGGCAGCGGGGGGGAAAGGTCATTCAGTACTTC
CDR3 protein: CASSYWGQRGGKVIQYF

clone size: NA
D gene: TRBD2
V gene: TRBV7-2
J gene: TRBJ2-1
CDR3 DNA: TGTGCCAGCAGCCCCTCCGGGACTAGCTCCTACAATGAGCAGTTCTTC
CDR3 protein: CASSPSGTSSYNEQFF